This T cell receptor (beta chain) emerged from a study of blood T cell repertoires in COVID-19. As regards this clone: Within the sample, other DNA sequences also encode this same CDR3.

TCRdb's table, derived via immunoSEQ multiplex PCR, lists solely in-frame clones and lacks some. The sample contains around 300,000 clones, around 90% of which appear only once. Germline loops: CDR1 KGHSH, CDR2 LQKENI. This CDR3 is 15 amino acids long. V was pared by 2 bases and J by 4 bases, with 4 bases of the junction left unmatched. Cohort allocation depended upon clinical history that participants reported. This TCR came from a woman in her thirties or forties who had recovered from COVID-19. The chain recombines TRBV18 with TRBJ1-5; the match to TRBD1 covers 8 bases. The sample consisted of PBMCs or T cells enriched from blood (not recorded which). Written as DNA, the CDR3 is TGTGCCAGCTCACCAGGGACAGGACAGAATCAGCCCCAGCATTTT. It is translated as CASSPGTGQNQPQHF.